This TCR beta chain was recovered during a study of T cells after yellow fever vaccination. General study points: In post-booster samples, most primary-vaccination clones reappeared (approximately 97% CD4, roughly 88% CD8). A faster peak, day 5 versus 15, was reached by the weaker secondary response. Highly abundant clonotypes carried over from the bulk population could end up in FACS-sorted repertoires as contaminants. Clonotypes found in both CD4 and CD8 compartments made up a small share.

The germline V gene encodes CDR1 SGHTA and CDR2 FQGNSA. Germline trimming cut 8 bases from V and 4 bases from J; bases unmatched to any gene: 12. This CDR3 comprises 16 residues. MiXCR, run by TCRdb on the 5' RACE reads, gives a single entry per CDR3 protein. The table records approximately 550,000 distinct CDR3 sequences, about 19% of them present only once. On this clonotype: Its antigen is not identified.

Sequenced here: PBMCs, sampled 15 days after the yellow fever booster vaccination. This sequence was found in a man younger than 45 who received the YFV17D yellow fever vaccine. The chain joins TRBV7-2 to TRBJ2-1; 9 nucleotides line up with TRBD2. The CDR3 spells CASVLNSGSPYNEQFF. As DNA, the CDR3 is TGTGCCAGCGTCCTAAATAGCGGGAGTCCATACAATGAGCAGTTCTTC.